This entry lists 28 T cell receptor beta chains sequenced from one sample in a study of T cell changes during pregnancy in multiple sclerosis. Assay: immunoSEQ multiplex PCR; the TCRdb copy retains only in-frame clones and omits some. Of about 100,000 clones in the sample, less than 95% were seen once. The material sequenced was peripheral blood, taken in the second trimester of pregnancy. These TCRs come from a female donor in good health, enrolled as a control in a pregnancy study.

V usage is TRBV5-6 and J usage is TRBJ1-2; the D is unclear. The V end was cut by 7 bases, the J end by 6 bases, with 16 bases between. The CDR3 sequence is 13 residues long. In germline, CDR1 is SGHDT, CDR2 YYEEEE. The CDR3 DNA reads TGTGCCAGCTCTGTAGGAGGGAACGATGGCTACACCTTC. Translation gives CASSVGGNDGYTF.

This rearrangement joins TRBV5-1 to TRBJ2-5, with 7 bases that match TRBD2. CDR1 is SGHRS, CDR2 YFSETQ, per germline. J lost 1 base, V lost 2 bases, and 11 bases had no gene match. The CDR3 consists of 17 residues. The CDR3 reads CASSFTLVGGIQETQYF. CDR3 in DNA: TGCGCCAGCAGCTTTACCCTAGTGGGGGGGATCCAAGAGACCCAGTACTTC.

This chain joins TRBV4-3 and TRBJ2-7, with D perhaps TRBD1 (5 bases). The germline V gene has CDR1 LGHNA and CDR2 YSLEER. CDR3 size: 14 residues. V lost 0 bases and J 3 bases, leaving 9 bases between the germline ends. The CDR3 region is CASSQEPGNYEQYF. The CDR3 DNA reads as TGCGCCAGCAGCCAAGAACCAGGGAACTACGAGCAGTACTTC.

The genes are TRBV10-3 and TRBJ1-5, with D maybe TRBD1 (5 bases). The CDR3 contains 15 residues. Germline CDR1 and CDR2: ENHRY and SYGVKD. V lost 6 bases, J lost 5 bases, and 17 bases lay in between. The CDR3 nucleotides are TGTGCCATCAGCCCTGGAGGGGACTGGTATCAGCCCCAGCATTTT. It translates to CAISPGGDWYQPQHF.

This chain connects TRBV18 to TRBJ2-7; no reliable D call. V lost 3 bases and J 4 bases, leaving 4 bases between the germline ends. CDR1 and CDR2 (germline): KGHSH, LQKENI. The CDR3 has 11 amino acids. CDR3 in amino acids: CASSPQYEQYF. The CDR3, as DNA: TGTGCCAGCTCACCGCAGTACGAGCAGTACTTC.

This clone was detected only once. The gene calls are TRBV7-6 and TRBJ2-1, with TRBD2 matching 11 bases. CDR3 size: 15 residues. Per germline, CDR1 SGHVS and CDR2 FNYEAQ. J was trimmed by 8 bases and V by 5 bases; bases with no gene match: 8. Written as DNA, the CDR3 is TGTGCCAGCAGCATTAGCGGGGGGGCAATATATGAGCAGTTCTTC. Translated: CASSISGGAIYEQFF.

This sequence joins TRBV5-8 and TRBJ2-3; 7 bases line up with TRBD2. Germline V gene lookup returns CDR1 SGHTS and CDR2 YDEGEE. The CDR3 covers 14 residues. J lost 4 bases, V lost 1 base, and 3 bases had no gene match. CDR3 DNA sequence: TGTGCCAGCAGCTTGCAAGGGAGGGCAGATACGCAGTATTTT. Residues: CASSLQGRADTQYF.

The CDR3 protein is CASSVNRGPGYEQYF. CDR3 nucleotides: TGTGCCAGCAGCGTCAATAGAGGGCCCGGTTACGAGCAGTACTTC. The gene calls are TRBV9 and TRBJ2-7; D perhaps matches TRBD2 (5 bases). Germline loops: CDR1 SGDLS, CDR2 YYNGEE. Trimming pared 2 bases from V and 4 bases from J, leaving 16 bases between. The CDR3 runs to 15 residues.

The CDR3 region is CASSLGTGKQETQYF. The CDR3, as DNA: TGTGCCAGCAGCCTTGGGACAGGGAAACAAGAGACCCAGTACTTC. V gene TRBV5-4 combines with J gene TRBJ2-5, with 9 bases fitting TRBD1. CDR1 is SGHNT, CDR2 YYREEE, per germline (reference sequence). Trimming at V came to 4 bases and at J to 2 bases, leaving 6 bases not matched to a gene. The CDR3 sequence is 15 residues long.

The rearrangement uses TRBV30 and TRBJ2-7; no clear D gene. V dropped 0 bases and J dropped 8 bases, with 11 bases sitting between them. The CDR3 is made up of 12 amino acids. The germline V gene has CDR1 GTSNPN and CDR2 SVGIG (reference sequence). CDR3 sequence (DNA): TGTGCCTGGAGTGTAACCGGTCCCCAGCAGTACTTC. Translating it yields CAWSVTGPQQYF. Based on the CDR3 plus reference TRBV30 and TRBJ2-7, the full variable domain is SQTIHQWPATLVQPVGSPLSLECTVEGTSNPNLYWYRQAAGRGLQLLFYSVGIGQISSEVPQNLSASRPQDRQFILSSKKLLLSDSGFYLCAWSVTGPQQYFGPGTRLTVT.

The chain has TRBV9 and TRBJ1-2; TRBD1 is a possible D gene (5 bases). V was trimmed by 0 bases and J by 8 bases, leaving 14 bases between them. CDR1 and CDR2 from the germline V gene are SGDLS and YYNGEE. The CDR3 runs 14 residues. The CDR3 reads CASSVDAGSEGYTF. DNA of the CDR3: TGTGCCAGCAGCGTAGATGCAGGGTCGGAAGGCTACACCTTC.

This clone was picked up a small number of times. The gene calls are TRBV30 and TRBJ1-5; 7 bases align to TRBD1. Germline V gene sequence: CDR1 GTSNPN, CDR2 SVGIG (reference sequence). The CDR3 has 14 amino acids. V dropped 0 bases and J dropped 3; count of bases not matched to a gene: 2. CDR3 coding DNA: TGTGCCTGGAGTGTAGGGACAGTCAATCAGCCCCAGCATTTT. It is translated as CAWSVGTVNQPQHF.

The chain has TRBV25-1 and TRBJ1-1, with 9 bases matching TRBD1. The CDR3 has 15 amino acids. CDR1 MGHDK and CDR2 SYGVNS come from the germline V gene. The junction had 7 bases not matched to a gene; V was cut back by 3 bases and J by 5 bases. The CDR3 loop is CASSEGQGWVTEAFF. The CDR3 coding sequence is TGTGCCAGCAGTGAGGGACAGGGATGGGTGACTGAAGCTTTCTTT. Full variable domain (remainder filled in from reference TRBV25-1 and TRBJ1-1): EADIYQTPRYLVIGTGKKITLECSQTMGHDKMYWYQQDPGMELHLIHYSYGVNSTEKGDLSSESTVSRIRTEHFPLTLESARPSHTSQYLCASSEGQGWVTEAFFGQGTRLTVV.

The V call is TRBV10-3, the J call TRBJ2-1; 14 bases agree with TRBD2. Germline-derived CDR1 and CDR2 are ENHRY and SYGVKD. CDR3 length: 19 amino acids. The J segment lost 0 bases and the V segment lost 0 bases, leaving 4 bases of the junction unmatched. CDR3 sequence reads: CAISESGTSGGSSYNEQFF. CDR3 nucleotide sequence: TGTGCCATCAGTGAGTCGGGGACTAGCGGGGGAAGCTCCTACAATGAGCAGTTCTTC.

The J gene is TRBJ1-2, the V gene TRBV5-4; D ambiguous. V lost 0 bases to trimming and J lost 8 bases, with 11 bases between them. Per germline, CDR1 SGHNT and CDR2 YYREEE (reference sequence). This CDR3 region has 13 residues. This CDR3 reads CASSLDYMWGYTF. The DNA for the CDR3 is TGTGCCAGCAGCTTGGACTACATGTGGGGCTACACCTTC.

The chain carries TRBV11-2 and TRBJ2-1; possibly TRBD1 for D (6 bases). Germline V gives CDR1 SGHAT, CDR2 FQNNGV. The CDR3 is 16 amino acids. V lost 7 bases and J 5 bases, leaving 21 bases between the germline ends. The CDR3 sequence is CASTSPGQPRDNEQFF. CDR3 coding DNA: TGTGCCAGCACCTCACCCGGACAGCCGAGGGACAATGAGCAGTTCTTC.

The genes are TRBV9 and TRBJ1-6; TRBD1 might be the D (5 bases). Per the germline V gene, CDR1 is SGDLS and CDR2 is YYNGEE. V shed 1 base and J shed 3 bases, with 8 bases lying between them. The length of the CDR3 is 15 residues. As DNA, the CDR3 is TGTGCCAGCAGCGTAAGGGGAAACTATAATTCACCCCTCCACTTT. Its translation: CASSVRGNYNSPLHF.

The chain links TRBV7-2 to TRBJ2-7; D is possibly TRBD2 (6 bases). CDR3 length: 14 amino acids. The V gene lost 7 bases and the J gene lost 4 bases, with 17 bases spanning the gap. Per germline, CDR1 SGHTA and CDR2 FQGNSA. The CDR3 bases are TGTGCCAGCACCGACTACGGGACTGCTTACGAGCAGTACTTC. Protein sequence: CASTDYGTAYEQYF. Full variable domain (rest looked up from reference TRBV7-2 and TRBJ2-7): GAGVSQSPSNKVTEKGKDVELRCDPISGHTALYWYRQSLGQGLEFLIYFQGNSAPDKSGLPSDRFSAERTGGSVSTLTIQRTQQEDSAVYLCASTDYGTAYEQYFGPGTRLTVT.

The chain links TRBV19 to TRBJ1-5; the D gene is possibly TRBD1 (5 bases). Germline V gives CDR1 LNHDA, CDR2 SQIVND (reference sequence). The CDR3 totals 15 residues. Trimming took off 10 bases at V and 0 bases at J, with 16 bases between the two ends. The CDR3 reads CATQDTPDSNQPQHF. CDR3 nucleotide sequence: TGTGCCACCCAGGACACACCAGATAGCAATCAGCCCCAGCATTTT.

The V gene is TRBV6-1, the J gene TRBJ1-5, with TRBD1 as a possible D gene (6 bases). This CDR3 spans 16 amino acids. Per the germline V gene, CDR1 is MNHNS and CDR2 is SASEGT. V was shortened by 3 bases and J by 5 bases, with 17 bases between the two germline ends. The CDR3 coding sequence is TGTGCCAGCAGTGATCATCAGAGGGGGACGGATCAGCCCCAGCATTTT. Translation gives CASSDHQRGTDQPQHF.

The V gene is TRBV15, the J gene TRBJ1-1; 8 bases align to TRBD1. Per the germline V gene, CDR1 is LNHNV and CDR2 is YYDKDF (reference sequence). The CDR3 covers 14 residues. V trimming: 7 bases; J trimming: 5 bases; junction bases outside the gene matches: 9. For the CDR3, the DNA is TGTGCCACCACCTGGAGGACAGGGCAGACTGAAGCTTTCTTT. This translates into CATTWRTGQTEAFF.

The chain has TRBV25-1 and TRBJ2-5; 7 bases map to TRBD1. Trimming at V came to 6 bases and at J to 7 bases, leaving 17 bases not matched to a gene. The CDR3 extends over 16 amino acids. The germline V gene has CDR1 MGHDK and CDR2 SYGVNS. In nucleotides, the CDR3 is TGTGCCAGCAGCAAAACAGGGGACGGGTTAAGAGGGACCCAGTACTTC. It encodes CASSKTGDGLRGTQYF.

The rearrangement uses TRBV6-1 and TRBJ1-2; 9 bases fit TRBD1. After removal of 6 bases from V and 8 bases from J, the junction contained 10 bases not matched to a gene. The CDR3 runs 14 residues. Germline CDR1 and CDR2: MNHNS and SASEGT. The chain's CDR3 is CASRGDREARGYTF. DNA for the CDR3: TGTGCCAGCAGAGGGGACAGGGAAGCTCGCGGCTACACCTTC.

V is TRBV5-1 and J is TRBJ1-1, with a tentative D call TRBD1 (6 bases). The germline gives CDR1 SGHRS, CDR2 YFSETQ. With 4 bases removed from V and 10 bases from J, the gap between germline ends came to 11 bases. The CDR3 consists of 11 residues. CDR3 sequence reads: CASSGGGRAFF. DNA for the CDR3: TGCGCCAGCAGCGGCGGGGGGCGAGCTTTCTTT.

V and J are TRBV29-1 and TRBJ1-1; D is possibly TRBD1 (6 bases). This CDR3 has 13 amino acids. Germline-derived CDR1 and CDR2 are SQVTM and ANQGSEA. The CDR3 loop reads CGIQGLSNTEAFF. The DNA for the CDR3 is TGCGGAATACAGGGCCTTTCGAACACTGAAGCTTTCTTT.

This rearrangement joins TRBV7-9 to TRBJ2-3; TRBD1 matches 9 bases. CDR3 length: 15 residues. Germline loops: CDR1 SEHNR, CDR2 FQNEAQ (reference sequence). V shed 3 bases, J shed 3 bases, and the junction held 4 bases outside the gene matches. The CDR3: CASSFGTGLTDTQYF. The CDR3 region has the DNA TGTGCCAGCAGCTTCGGGACAGGGCTTACAGATACGCAGTATTTT.

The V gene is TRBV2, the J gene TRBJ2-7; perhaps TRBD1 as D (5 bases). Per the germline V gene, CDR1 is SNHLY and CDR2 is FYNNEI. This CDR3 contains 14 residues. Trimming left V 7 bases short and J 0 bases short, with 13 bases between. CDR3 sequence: CASTPQGFSYEQYF. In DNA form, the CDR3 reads TGTGCCAGCACTCCTCAGGGTTTCTCCTACGAGCAGTACTTC.

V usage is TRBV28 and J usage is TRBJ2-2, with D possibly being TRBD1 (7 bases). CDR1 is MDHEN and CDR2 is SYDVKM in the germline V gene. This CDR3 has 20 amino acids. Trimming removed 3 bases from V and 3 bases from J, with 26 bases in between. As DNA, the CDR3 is TGTGCCAGCAGTTTCCCCCCGACAGGGAGGAGGTTGGGGCACACCGGGGAGCTGTTTTTT. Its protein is CASSFPPTGRRLGHTGELFF. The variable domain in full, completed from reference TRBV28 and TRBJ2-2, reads DVKVTQSSRYLVKRTGEKVFLECVQDMDHENMFWYRQDPGLGLRLIYFSYDVKMKEKGDIPEGYSVSREKKERFSLILESASTNQTSMYLCASSFPPTGRRLGHTGELFFGEGSRLTVL.